These 5 T cell receptor beta chains share one sample of origin, sequenced in a study of cytomegalovirus exposure and HLA in healthy donors. Primers for the PCR totalled 60 Vbeta and 13 Jbeta. The protocol was immunoSEQ multiplex PCR, while the TCRdb copy is restricted to in-frame clones and leaves out a portion. Its table lists under 150,000 clones. The sequencing input was PBMCs. The source is a middle-aged man in good health and CMV-seronegative.

V gene TRBV9 combines with J gene TRBJ1-6, with 9 bases that match TRBD1. The CDR3 has 14 residues. Per the germline V gene, CDR1 is SGDLS and CDR2 is YYNGEE. With 3 bases clipped from V and 6 bases from J, the junction kept 1 base outside the gene matches. The CDR3 loop is CASSGDRVNSPLHF. As DNA, the CDR3 is TGTGCCAGCAGCGGGGACAGGGTTAATTCACCCCTCCACTTT. The full variable domain, with the rest looked up from reference TRBV9 and TRBJ1-6, is DSGVTQTPKHLITATGQRVTLRCSPRSGDLSVYWYQQSLDQGLQFLIQYYNGEERAKGNILERFSAQQFPDLHSELNLSSLELGDSALYFCASSGDRVNSPLHFGNGTRLTVT.

This chain's CDR3 is CASSLASGKYEQYF. For the CDR3, the DNA is TGTGCCAGCAGCTTAGCCTCAGGGAAGTACGAGCAGTACTTC. The chain links TRBV7-2 to TRBJ2-7, with TRBD1 as a possible D gene (5 bases). The germline V gene has CDR1 SGHTA and CDR2 FQGNSA. V lost 0 bases to trimming and J lost 4 bases, with 10 bases between them. This CDR3 is built from 14 residues.

This chain connects TRBV7-3 to TRBJ2-5, with D uncertain. The assigned J gene may be wrong: the sequence end matches TRBJ2-7 better. Germline V gene sequence: CDR1 SGHTA, CDR2 FQGTGA. The CDR3 covers 14 residues. In DNA form, the CDR3 reads TGTGCCAGCAGCTTAACGGTCTCTGAAAACGAGCAGTACTTC. Its protein product is CASSLTVSENEQYF.

The J gene is TRBJ2-1, the V gene TRBV6-6; TRBD2 might be the D (6 bases). The CDR3 is made up of 14 amino acids. Germline V CDR1 and CDR2: MNHNY, SVGAGI (reference sequence). Trimming pared 2 bases from V and 3 bases from J, leaving 8 bases between. The CDR3: CASSYNGGYNEQFF. The CDR3 bases are TGTGCCAGCAGTTACAACGGGGGCTACAATGAGCAGTTCTTC.

The chain recombines TRBV5-4 with TRBJ2-1; D not resolved. Germline-derived CDR1 and CDR2 are SGHNT and YYREEE (reference sequence). V lost 1 base and J 4 bases, leaving 12 bases between the germline ends. This CDR3 comprises 15 residues. The CDR3 sequence: CASSLSEARYNEQFF. Written as DNA, the CDR3 is TGTGCCAGCAGCTTGTCCGAAGCGCGGTACAATGAGCAGTTCTTC.